This T cell receptor beta chain originates from a study of T cells after yellow fever vaccination. The CDR3 is 14 amino acids. The V gene's germline CDR1 is SEHNR and CDR2 FQNEAQ (reference sequence). Trimming cost V 5 bases and J 6 bases; bases outside gene matches: 6. The study, taken as a whole, reports: The study noted that FACS-sorted repertoires could contain abundant clonotypes contaminating from the bulk population. The secondary response was weaker but peaked faster, day 5 versus 15. Among primary-vaccination clones, most reappeared after the booster, at about 95% for CD4 and 85% to 90% for CD8.

The authors made TCR cDNA by 5'RACE template switching, adding a universal primer site and UMIs. From the 5' RACE reads, TCRdb called clonotypes with MiXCR, one entry per CDR3 protein. The sample yields approximately 330,000 distinct CDR3 sequences, about 4% seen once. In regard to this clonotype: Its antigen is still unknown.

Sequencing used PBMCs, obtained 5 days after the yellow fever booster vaccination. The chain uses TRBV7-9 and TRBJ2-2, with TRBD2 matching 7 bases. The source is a man in his late teens or twenties who received the YFV17D yellow fever vaccine. The CDR3 nucleotides are TGTGCCAGCAGCCCCGGGAGGTCGGCCGGGGAGCTGTTTTTT. This codes for CASSPGRSAGELFF.